Listed below are T cell receptor beta chains from one sample, sequenced in a study of T cell repertoires in cytomegalovirus infection. MiXCR was run by TCRdb on the reads, yielding one entry per CDR3 protein. The table includes roughly 76,000 distinct CDR3 sequences, about 3.8% detected once. Sequences were obtained from PBMCs. These receptors came from a human donor in good health (CMV status not recorded). Some clones in this sample may be carry-over from other donors' samples. Both conserved end residues are part of each CDR3. D genes are given only for firm matches. Not every row has a clone size; where given, it reads once, few, many or a size class.

size	V	D	J	DNA	CDR3
many	TRBV23-1	.	TRBJ2-3	TGCGCCAGCAGTCAATCGGGGGACGGGATTGAATATACTAGCACAGATACGCAGTATTTT	CASSQSGDGIEYTSTDTQYF
many	TRBV7-9	.	TRBJ2-3	TGTGCCAGCACCTTAACGACTGGAGGGGGCCTAGAGGCAGATACGCAGTATTTT	CASTLTTGGGLEADTQYF
many	TRBV6-6	.	TRBJ1-1	TGTGCCAGCAGTCCGGACGGGAGGCTGAACACTGAAGCTTTCTTT	CASSPDGRLNTEAFF
many	TRBV29-1	TRBD1	TRBJ2-2	TGCAGCGTTCGATCTGACAGGGGAGACACCGGGGAGCTGTTTTTT	CSVRSDRGDTGELFF
many	TRBV10-3	.	TRBJ1-6	TGTGCCATTGGTGGGAGCTCCTATAATTCACCCCTCCACTTT	CAIGGSSYNSPLHF
many	TRBV5-6	.	TRBJ2-7	TGTGCCAGCAGCTTGGCCAATGGCTACGAGCAGTACTTC	CASSLANGYEQYF
many	TRBV5-1	TRBD1	TRBJ1-1	TGCGCCAGCAGCCGGGACAGGGGGGGGACTGAAGCTTTCTTT	CASSRDRGGTEAFF
many	TRBV7-8	.	TRBJ1-5	TGTGCCAGCAGCCGACGCCAGGCAGGGGAAGGTAGCAATCAGCCCCAGCATTTT	CASSRRQAGEGSNQPQHF
many	TRBV7-2	TRBD1	TRBJ1-4	TGTGCCAGCAGCTTCCGGACAGGGATGAAACTGTTTTTT	CASSFRTGMKLFF
.	TRBV7-2	.	TRBJ2-4	TGTGCCAGCAGCTTAGTGGGCGGTCTCGGCAAAAACATTCAGTACTTC	CASSLVGGLGKNIQYF
many	TRBV7-8	.	TRBJ2-5	TGTGCCAGCAGCGTACCACAGGGTGGGTCGGAGACCCAGTACTTC	CASSVPQGGSETQYF
many	TRBV6-2/TRBV6-3	.	TRBJ1-1	TGTGCCAGCAGTTTTTCCAGTTACACTGAAGCTTTCTTT	CASSFSSYTEAFF
many	TRBV28	.	TRBJ1-5	TGTGCCGCTCGACAGCGCAATCAGCCCCAGCATTTT	CAARQRNQPQHF
many	TRBV9	.	TRBJ1-2	TGTGCCAGCAGCCCTTATTTGGGACATCCCCGTGGCTACACCTTC	CASSPYLGHPRGYTF
many	TRBV7-9	.	TRBJ1-5	TGTGCCAGCAGCCCGTTAAACCTGAATCAGCCCCAGCATTTT	CASSPLNLNQPQHF
many	TRBV6-6	.	TRBJ1-3	TGTGCCAGCTCCTCGGGGCGCCTCTCTGGAAACACCATATATTTT	CASSSGRLSGNTIYF
many	TRBV6-5	.	TRBJ2-1	TGTGCCAGCAGTTACATACGGCGATCTGAGCAGTTCTTC	CASSYIRRSEQFF
many	TRBV7-2	TRBD1	TRBJ1-4	TGTGCCAGCAGTCGGGACAGGGGGGAAAAACTGTTTTTT	CASSRDRGEKLFF
many	TRBV7-2	.	TRBJ1-1	TGTGCCAGCAGCTTAGAGCCAAAATACACTGAAGCTTTCTTT	CASSLEPKYTEAFF
many	TRBV28	.	TRBJ1-5	TGTGCCAGCAGGTCAACCGGGACAACGCCTAGCAATCAGCCCCAGCATTTT	CASRSTGTTPSNQPQHF
many	TRBV7-9	.	TRBJ1-2	TGTGCCAGCAGCTTATTACAGGAATTGGTTGATGGCTACACCTTC	CASSLLQELVDGYTF
many	TRBV6-4	TRBD1	TRBJ2-6	TGTGCCAGCAGTGCAGCAGGAGGACAGGTGGGCTCTGGGGCCAACGTCCTGACTTTC	CASSAAGGQVGSGANVLTF
many	TRBV18	.	TRBJ1-3	TGTGCCAGCTCACCGTCTTTCGGCGACTCTGGAAACACCATATATTTT	CASSPSFGDSGNTIYF
many	TRBV4-3	TRBD2	TRBJ2-1	TGCGCCAGCAGCCAAGGCGGCGGGGGGCGGAATGAGCAGTTCTTC	CASSQGGGGRNEQFF
many	TRBV6-5	.	TRBJ2-3	TGTGCCAGCAGTCTCTGGCGGAGCACAGATACGCAGTATTTT	CASSLWRSTDTQYF
.	TRBV28	.	TRBJ1-1	TGTGCCGGCAGTTTCGGGGGGCAGGGGATGTATTTCGCTGAAGCTTTCTTT	CAGSFGGQGMYFAEAFF
many	TRBV7-2	.	TRBJ1-1	TGTGCCAGCAGCTTAAGGTGGCTGGGGACTGAAGCTTTCTTT	CASSLRWLGTEAFF
many	TRBV9	TRBD2	TRBJ2-1	TGTGCCAGCAGCGGAACTGATGCTAGCGGGGGCCTTTGGGCCAATGAGCAGTTCTTC	CASSGTDASGGLWANEQFF
many	TRBV3-1	.	TRBJ1-1	TGTGCCAGCAGCCAAAGAAGACGGGGGATTACGATGAACACTGAAGCTTTCTTT	CASSQRRRGITMNTEAFF
many	TRBV18	TRBD2	TRBJ2-3	TGTGCCAGCTCACGGCCGGGACTAGCAAGCACAGATACGCAGTATTTT	CASSRPGLASTDTQYF
many	TRBV4-1	.	TRBJ2-1	TGCGCCAGCAGCCATCCCCTTACCGGGACTTCCTCCTACAATGAGCAGTTCTTC	CASSHPLTGTSSYNEQFF
many	TRBV28	.	TRBJ1-3	TGTGCCAGCGGCCCGGGGACCAATCGGCGAAACACCATATATTTT	CASGPGTNRRNTIYF
many	TRBV29-1	TRBD2	TRBJ2-1	TGCAGCGGGATAGCGGGGGTGCCCTACAATGAGCAGTTCTTC	CSGIAGVPYNEQFF
many	TRBV20-1	.	TRBJ1-6	TGCAGTGCTAGAGGATCCAGGGAAGGGTCACCCCTCCACTTT	CSARGSREGSPLHF
many	TRBV15	TRBD1	TRBJ1-2	TGTGCCACCAGCAGAGATTTTGGGACAGACACTAACTATGGCTACACCTTC	CATSRDFGTDTNYGYTF
many	TRBV7-2	.	TRBJ2-5	TGTGCCAGCAGCCCACGGCTACTAGAGACCCAGTACTTC	CASSPRLLETQYF
many	TRBV7-4	.	TRBJ1-1	TGTGCCAGCAGCTTGGAGGGATCCACTGAAGCTTTCTTT	CASSLEGSTEAFF
many	TRBV4-1	TRBD1	TRBJ2-7	TGCGCCAGCGGGGAGGCAGGGGACAGGGGTTACGAGCAGTACTTC	CASGEAGDRGYEQYF
many	TRBV6-6	.	TRBJ2-5	TGTGCCAGCAGTTACATGTCGACCCAGTACTTC	CASSYMSTQYF
few	TRBV28	.	TRBJ1-6	TGTGCCAGCAGTTTGGGACCGAGAAATTCACCCCTCCACTTT	CASSLGPRNSPLHF